This T cell receptor delta chain was sequenced for a study of gamma-delta chains in newborns, infants, children. In the study overall: Microbial exposure reportedly drives polyclonal innate γδ T cell expansion after birth.

This clone occurred a few times. The protein that TCRdb holds for this DNA derives from a much larger clone and differs from the translated DNA at residue 6, which likely indicates a read error; the protein shown here is translated from the DNA. TCRdb fed the reads to CATT. The data show 6,400 or so delta-chain clones, 0.66% seen once. The CDR3 is 18 amino acids. The germline V and J ends were trimmed by 0 bases and 0 bases, with 11 bases remaining between them. Germline lookup yields CDR1 GEAIGNYY and CDR2 EKD. The receptor's source is a child who was a newborn, infant or young child, either healthy, febrile or measles-vaccinated (not recorded which). The rearrangement links TRDV2 to TRDJ3; D is possibly TRDD3 (5 bases). The source material was blood. CDR3 sequence reads: CACDTAGMSSWDTRQMFF. For the CDR3, the DNA is TGTGCCTGTGACACCGCAGGGATGAGCTCCTGGGACACCCGACAGATGTTTTTC.